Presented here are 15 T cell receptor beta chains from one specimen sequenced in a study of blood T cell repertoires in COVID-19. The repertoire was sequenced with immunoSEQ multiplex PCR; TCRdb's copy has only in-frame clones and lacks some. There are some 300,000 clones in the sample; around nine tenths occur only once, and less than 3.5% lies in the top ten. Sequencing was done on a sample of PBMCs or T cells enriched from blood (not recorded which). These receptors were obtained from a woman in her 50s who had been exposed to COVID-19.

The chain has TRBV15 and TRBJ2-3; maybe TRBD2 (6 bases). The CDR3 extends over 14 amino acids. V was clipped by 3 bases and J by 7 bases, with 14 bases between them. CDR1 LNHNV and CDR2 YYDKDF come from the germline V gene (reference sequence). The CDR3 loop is CATSRGLGGNTQYF. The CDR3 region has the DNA TGTGCCACCAGCAGGGGCCTGGGGGGAAATACGCAGTATTTT.

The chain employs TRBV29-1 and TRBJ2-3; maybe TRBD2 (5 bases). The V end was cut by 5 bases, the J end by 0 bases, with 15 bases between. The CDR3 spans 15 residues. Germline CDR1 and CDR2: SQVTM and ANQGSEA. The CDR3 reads CSVRSGSGSTDTQYF. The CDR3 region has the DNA TGCAGCGTTAGGTCGGGAAGCGGAAGCACAGATACGCAGTATTTT.

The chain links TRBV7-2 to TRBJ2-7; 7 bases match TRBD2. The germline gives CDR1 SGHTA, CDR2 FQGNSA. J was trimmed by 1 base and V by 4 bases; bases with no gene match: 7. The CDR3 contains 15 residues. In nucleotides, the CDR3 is TGTGCCAGCAGCTCGATGGGTAGCGGGTCCTACGAGCAGTACTTC. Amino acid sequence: CASSSMGSGSYEQYF.

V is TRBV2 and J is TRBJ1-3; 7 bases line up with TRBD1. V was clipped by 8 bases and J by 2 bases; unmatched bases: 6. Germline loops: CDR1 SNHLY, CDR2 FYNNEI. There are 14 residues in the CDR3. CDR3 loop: CASVQGLAGNTIYF. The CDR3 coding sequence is TGTGCCAGCGTACAGGGGTTGGCTGGAAACACCATATATTTT.

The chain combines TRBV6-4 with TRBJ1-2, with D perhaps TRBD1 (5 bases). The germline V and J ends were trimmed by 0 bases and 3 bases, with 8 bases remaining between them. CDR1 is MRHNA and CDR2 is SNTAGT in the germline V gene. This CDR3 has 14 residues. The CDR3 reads CASSDSWGDYGYTF. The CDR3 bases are TGTGCCAGCAGTGACTCTTGGGGGGACTATGGCTACACCTTC.

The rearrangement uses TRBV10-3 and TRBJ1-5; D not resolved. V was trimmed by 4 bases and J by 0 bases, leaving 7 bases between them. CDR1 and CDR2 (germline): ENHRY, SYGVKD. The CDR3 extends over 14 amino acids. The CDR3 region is CAISAGYSNQPQHF. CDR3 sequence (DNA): TGTGCCATCAGTGCGGGATATAGCAATCAGCCCCAGCATTTT.

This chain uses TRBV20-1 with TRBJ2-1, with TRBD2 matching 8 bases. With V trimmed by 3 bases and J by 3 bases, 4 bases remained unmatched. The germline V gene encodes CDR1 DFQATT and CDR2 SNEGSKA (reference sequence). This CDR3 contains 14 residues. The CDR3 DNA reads TGCAGTGCTAGTCGGGGGGGACTCTACAATGAGCAGTTCTTC. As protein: CSASRGGLYNEQFF.

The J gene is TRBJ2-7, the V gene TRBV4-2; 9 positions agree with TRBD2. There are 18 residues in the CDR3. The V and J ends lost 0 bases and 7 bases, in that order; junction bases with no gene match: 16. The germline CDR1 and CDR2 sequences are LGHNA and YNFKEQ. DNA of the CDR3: TGTGCCAGCAGCCAAGATAATTCCGCTAGCGGGGCCCCGGGGGAGCAGTACTTC. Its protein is CASSQDNSASGAPGEQYF.

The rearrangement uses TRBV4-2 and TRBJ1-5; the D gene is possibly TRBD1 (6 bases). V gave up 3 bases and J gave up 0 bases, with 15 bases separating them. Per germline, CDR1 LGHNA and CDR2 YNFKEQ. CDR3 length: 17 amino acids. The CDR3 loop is CASSQIFGTNSNQPQHF. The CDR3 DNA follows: TGTGCCAGCAGCCAGATTTTTGGGACAAATAGCAATCAGCCCCAGCATTTT.

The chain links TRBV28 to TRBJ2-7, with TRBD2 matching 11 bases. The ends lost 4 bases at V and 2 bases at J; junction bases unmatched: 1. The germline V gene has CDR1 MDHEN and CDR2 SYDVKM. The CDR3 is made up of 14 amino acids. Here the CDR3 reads CASSYSGGAYEQYF. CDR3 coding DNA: TGTGCCAGCAGTTATAGCGGGGGGGCCTACGAGCAGTACTTC.

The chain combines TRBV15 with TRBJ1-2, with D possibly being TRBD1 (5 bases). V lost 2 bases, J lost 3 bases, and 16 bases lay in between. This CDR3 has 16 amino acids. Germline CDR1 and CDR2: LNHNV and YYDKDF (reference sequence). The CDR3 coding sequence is TGTGCCACCAGCAGAAGTCCCCAGGGTTCCGACTATGGCTACACCTTC. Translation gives CATSRSPQGSDYGYTF.

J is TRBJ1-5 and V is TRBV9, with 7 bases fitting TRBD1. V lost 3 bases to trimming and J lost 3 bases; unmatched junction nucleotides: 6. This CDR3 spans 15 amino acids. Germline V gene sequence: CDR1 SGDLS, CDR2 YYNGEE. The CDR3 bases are TGTGCCAGCAGCGCCGATACAGGGGACAATCAGCCCCAGCATTTT. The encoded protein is CASSADTGDNQPQHF.

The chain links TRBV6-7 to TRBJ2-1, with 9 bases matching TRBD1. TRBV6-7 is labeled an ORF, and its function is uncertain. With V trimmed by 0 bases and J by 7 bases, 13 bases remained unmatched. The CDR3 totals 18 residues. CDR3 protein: CASSYSGTGKGPLNEQFF. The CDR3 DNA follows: TGTGCCAGCAGTTACTCGGGGACAGGGAAGGGCCCTCTTAATGAGCAGTTCTTC.

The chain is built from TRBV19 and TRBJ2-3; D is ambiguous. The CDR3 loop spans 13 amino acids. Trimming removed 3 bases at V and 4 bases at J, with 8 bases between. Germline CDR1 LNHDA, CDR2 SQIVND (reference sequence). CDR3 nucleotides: TGTGCCAGTAGTATCGGCGGTGCAGATACGCAGTATTTT. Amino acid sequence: CASSIGGADTQYF.

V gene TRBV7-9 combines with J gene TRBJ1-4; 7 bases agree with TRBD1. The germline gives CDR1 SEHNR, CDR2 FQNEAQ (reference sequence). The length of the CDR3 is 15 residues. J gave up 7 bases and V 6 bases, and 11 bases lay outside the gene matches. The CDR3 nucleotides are TGTGCCAGCAGGGGGACCGGGACAGAAGCTGAAAAACTGTTTTTT. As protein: CASRGTGTEAEKLFF. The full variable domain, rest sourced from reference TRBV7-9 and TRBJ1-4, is DTGVSQNPRHKITKRGQNVTFRCDPISEHNRLYWYRQTLGQGPEFLTYFQNEAQLEKSRLLSDRFSAERPKGSFSTLEIQRTEQGDSAMYLCASRGTGTEAEKLFFGSGTQLSVL.